These T cell receptor beta chains were read from a single sample in a study of blood T cell repertoires in COVID-19. TCRdb keeps only in-frame clones here, not all; method: immunoSEQ multiplex PCR. This table holds roughly 150,000 clones, 80% to 85% found once. The specimen was peripheral blood. The receptors shown here come from a man in his 70s with active or convalescent COVID-19. Each CDR3 is given with its conserved first and last residue. The D gene is left open where the match is weak. Clone size appears in some rows only: once, few, many, or a class for an expanded clone.

NA	NA	TRBV3-1/TRBV3-2	TRBJ2-5	TGTGCCAGCAGCCAAGAAAGGCCCCGGGGGGCTAAAGAGACCCAGTACTTC	CASSQERPRGAKETQYF
NA	NA	TRBV19	TRBJ1-3	TGTGCCAGTAGACCCAGGCCAAGGGGTGGAAACACCATATATTTT	CASRPRPRGGNTIYF
NA	NA	TRBV19	TRBJ1-5	TGTGCCAGTAGTATCGGGAACACCCCAGGTCAGCCCCAGCATTTT	CASSIGNTPGQPQHF
TRBD1	NA	TRBV2	TRBJ2-7	TGTGCCAGCAGTGAAGCTAAGGGGGCAAGGCCTCCCTACGAGCAGTACTTC	CASSEAKGARPPYEQYF
NA	NA	TRBV6-5	TRBJ2-7	TGTGCCAGCAGTTACTCCCTAGCGCACTCCTACGAGCAGTACTTC	CASSYSLAHSYEQYF
NA	few	TRBV30	TRBJ2-1	TGTGCCTGGAGTGAAGGGTGGGGGGTTACCTACAATGAGCAGTTCTTC	CAWSEGWGVTYNEQFF
NA	once	TRBV6-2/TRBV6-3	TRBJ2-3	TGTGCCAGCAGTTTCTCCTCCCGCGGGGCCCCGGGACATACGCAGTATTTT	CASSFSSRGAPGHTQYF
TRBD2	NA	TRBV5-1	TRBJ2-7	TGCGCCAGCAGCTTGCCTAGCGGGATATCCTACGAGCAGTACTTC	CASSLPSGISYEQYF
NA	NA	TRBV28	TRBJ2-7	TGTGCCAGCAGTCCGGCCGGGACTGACTCCTACGAGCAGTACTTC	CASSPAGTDSYEQYF
TRBD1	NA	TRBV19	TRBJ1-2	TGTGCCAGTAGGACAGGGCGCGCCTATGGCTACACCTTC	CASRTGRAYGYTF
TRBD2	NA	TRBV19	TRBJ2-7	TGTGCCAGTAGTATGGGACTAGCGGGAATCTACGAGCAGTACTTC	CASSMGLAGIYEQYF
NA	NA	TRBV29-1	TRBJ1-2	TGCAGCGTTGTAGGGGGTATTCCCTATGGCTACACCTTC	CSVVGGIPYGYTF
NA	NA	TRBV5-1	TRBJ1-1	TGCGCCAGCAGACCTGACTCCGGTGGTGACACTGAAGCTTTCTTT	CASRPDSGGDTEAFF
NA	NA	TRBV4-1	TRBJ2-4	TGCGCCAGCAGCCCCGAACCGTTTCCCTCCAGGCCGTTAGCCAAAAACATTCAGTACTTC	CASSPEPFPSRPLAKNIQYF
NA	many	TRBV9	TRBJ1-1	TGTGCCAGCAGTTACAACCCGAACACTGAAGCTTTCTTT	CASSYNPNTEAFF
TRBD1	NA	TRBV9	TRBJ2-1	TGTGCCAGCAGCGCAGGACAGGGCTACAATGAGCAGTTCTTC	CASSAGQGYNEQFF
TRBD1	NA	TRBV19	TRBJ2-3	TGTGCCAGTAGTATCCGGACAGGGAGTTTTGATACGCAGTATTTT	CASSIRTGSFDTQYF
NA	NA	TRBV4-3	TRBJ2-2	TGCGCCAGCAGCCAGCGGAGGGAAGCCGGGGAGCTGTTTTTT	CASSQRREAGELFF
TRBD1	NA	TRBV29-1	TRBJ2-5	TGCAGCGTTGAAAGGAACAGGGGTCTGACGGAGACCCAGTACTTC	CSVERNRGLTETQYF
NA	NA	TRBV6-2/TRBV6-3	TRBJ1-5	TGTGCCAGCAGTCCCCGGGGTCAGCCCCAGCATTTT	CASSPRGQPQHF
NA	NA	TRBV11-2	TRBJ2-4	TGTGCCAGCAGCTTAGATCAGGGGCTAGCCAAAAACATTCAGTACTTC	CASSLDQGLAKNIQYF
NA	NA	TRBV29-1	TRBJ1-1	TGCAGCGAACAGGGTGGCCGGACTGAAGCTTTCTTT	CSEQGGRTEAFF
NA	NA	TRBV6-2/TRBV6-3	TRBJ2-1	TGTGCCAGCAGTGCCCGTGGGGCTAGTTGGCATGAGCAGTTCTTC	CASSARGASWHEQFF
NA	NA	TRBV28	TRBJ1-4	TGTGCCAGCAGGGACGGGGGAGACCCTAATGAAAAACTGTTTTTT	CASRDGGDPNEKLFF
TRBD1	few	TRBV18	TRBJ1-3	TGTGCCAGCTCGCCCCAGACAGGGTCTGGAAACACCATATATTTT	CASSPQTGSGNTIYF
NA	NA	TRBV7-2	TRBJ2-1	TGTGCCAGCAGCTTAGCGAGCGCAGCGTATGAGCAGTTCTTC	CASSLASAAYEQFF
NA	NA	TRBV7-3	TRBJ2-1	TGTGCCAGCAGCTTAATGGGAGTTTCTTACAATGAGCAGTTCTTC	CASSLMGVSYNEQFF
NA	NA	TRBV2	TRBJ2-2	TGTGCCAGCAGATCAGAACCCAACACCGGGGAGCTGTTTTTT	CASRSEPNTGELFF
TRBD2	NA	TRBV9	TRBJ2-1	TGTGCCAGCAGCGTAGCGGCTAGCGGGGGATACACTGGGGGCAATGAGCAGTTCTTC	CASSVAASGGYTGGNEQFF
NA	once	TRBV7-2	TRBJ2-1	TGTGCCAGCAGCTGGGGCGAGAGCTTCAATGAGCAGTTCTTC	CASSWGESFNEQFF
NA	NA	TRBV5-4	TRBJ2-1	TGTGCCAGCAGCTTTGCGGACATTTGGGATAATGAGCAGTTCTTC	CASSFADIWDNEQFF
NA	NA	TRBV9	TRBJ1-6	TGTGCCAGCAGCGTAGCACAGGGAAATTCACCCCTCCACTTT	CASSVAQGNSPLHF
TRBD1	NA	TRBV6-4	TRBJ1-1	TGTGCCAGCAGTGACGGGACAGGGGATACTGAAGCTTTCTTT	CASSDGTGDTEAFF
TRBD1	NA	TRBV11-2	TRBJ1-2	TGTGCCAGCAGTCCGGACAGGGGAATCGGCTACACCTTC	CASSPDRGIGYTF
TRBD2	NA	TRBV4-3	TRBJ2-5	TGCGCCAGCAGCCAAGAAAACCCACTATTCGGCGTAGCGGGGCTTTTCGAGACCCAGTACTTC	CASSQENPLFGVAGLFETQYF
NA	NA	TRBV6-5	TRBJ1-6	TGTGCCAGCAGTCAATTCCGGGAACTTTCACCCCTCCACTTT	CASSQFRELSPLHF
NA	NA	TRBV6-1	TRBJ2-1	TGTGCCAGCAGTGAGACTGATGAGCAGTTCTTC	CASSETDEQFF
TRBD2	NA	TRBV9	TRBJ2-3	TGTGCCAGCAGCGTGGACCCCGGGACTAGGACCCGCACAGATACGCAGTATTTT	CASSVDPGTRTRTDTQYF
NA	NA	TRBV11-2	TRBJ1-5	TGTGCCAGCAGCTTAGAGGCCCAGCCCCAGCATTTT	CASSLEAQPQHF
NA	NA	TRBV30	TRBJ1-2	TGTGCCTGGAGTCCCGCTAACTATGGCTACACCTTC	CAWSPANYGYTF
TRBD2	NA	TRBV28	TRBJ2-7	TGTGCCAGCAGGCCGGGAGGGTGGGACTACGAGCAGTACTTC	CASRPGGWDYEQYF
NA	NA	TRBV5-5	TRBJ2-6	TGTGCCAGCAGCTTGGCGGTTTCTGGGGCCAACGTCCTGACTTTC	CASSLAVSGANVLTF
NA	NA	TRBV28	TRBJ1-2	TGTGCCAGCAGCCTGACAGATCTGTATGGCTACACCTTC	CASSLTDLYGYTF
TRBD1	NA	TRBV5-1	TRBJ2-2	TGCGCCAGCAGCGGACAGGGAGTCACCGGGGAGCTGTTTTTT	CASSGQGVTGELFF
NA	few	TRBV7-9	TRBJ1-2	TGTGCCAGCAGCTTAGAGAGGACAGCCGGCTACACCTTC	CASSLERTAGYTF
NA	NA	TRBV27	TRBJ2-7	TGTGCCAGCAGTCCCCTCGGGTCGGGCTACGAGCAGTACTTC	CASSPLGSGYEQYF
TRBD1	NA	TRBV27	TRBJ1-2	TGTGCCAGCAGTTTTGGCGGCCAGGGGGCGGGTGGCTACACCTTC	CASSFGGQGAGGYTF
NA	NA	TRBV28	TRBJ2-1	TGTGCCAGTAAACAGGCCTACAATGAGCAGTTCTTC	CASKQAYNEQFF
TRBD1	NA	TRBV5-4	TRBJ1-1	TGTGCCAGCAGCCGTCGCACAGGGGGGACTGAAGCTTTCTTT	CASSRRTGGTEAFF
TRBD1	NA	TRBV30	TRBJ1-1	TGTGCCTGGAGCCCGACAGGGCGAGGGACTGAAGCTTTCTTT	CAWSPTGRGTEAFF
NA	NA	TRBV11-2	TRBJ1-1	TGTGCCAGCAGTTCCAGGGAATTGAACACTGAAGCTTTCTTT	CASSSRELNTEAFF
TRBD2	NA	TRBV11-3	TRBJ2-7	TGTGCCAGCAGCTTAGATCGGGAGGACGAGCAGTACTTC	CASSLDREDEQYF
TRBD2	few	TRBV10-1	TRBJ2-7	TGCGCCAGCAGTGAGTCGGGAGGGATCCACGAGCAGTACTTC	CASSESGGIHEQYF
TRBD1	once	TRBV28	TRBJ1-2	TGTGCCAGCAGCAAGACAGGGGGCGAAAGCTATGGCTACACCTTC	CASSKTGGESYGYTF
NA	NA	TRBV19	TRBJ1-3	TGTGCCAGTAGTATAGAAGGAGGGTCTGGAAACACCATATATTTT	CASSIEGGSGNTIYF